Listed below are T cell receptor beta chains from one sample, sequenced in a study of T cells in Graves' hyperthyroidism and ophthalmopathy. MiXCR, applied by TCRdb to the multiplex PCR reads, yields one record per CDR3 protein. The sample gives roughly 420,000 distinct CDR3 sequences, around a sixth of which show up once; over 12% is in the top ten. Input material: blood. These TCRs come from a woman younger than 35 with Graves' hyperthyroidism. Both conserved end residues are part of each CDR3. D genes are given only for firm matches. A row's size may be missing; if present it is once, few, many or a size class.

TRBJ1-3 15 TRBV20-1 NA NA CSASRGGGSGNTIYF TGCAGTGCTAGTAGGGGCGGCGGCTCTGGAAACACCATATATTTT
TRBJ2-7 15 TRBV3-1 NA many CASSRTPMGAYEQYF TGTGCCAGCAGCCGGACCCCCATGGGGGCCTACGAGCAGTACTTC
TRBJ2-1 17 TRBV20-1 NA NA CSARDASGLSSYNEQFF TGCAGTGCTAGAGATGCCAGCGGGCTGTCCTCCTACAATGAGCAGTTCTTC
TRBJ1-2 12 TRBV6-1 NA many CASSDRLTGYTF TGTGCCAGCAGTGACCGACTGACCGGCTACACCTTC
TRBJ2-3 18 TRBV7-9 NA many CASSPTVRADASTDTQYF TGTGCCAGCAGCCCAACCGTCCGGGCGGATGCTAGCACAGATACGCAGTATTTT
TRBJ1-3 14 TRBV20-1 TRBD1 NA CSAPTTGVENTIYF TGCAGTGCTCCGACAACAGGGGTAGAAAACACCATATATTTT
TRBJ2-5 17 TRBV18 TRBD1 NA CASSPNPNRGRGETQYF TGTGCCAGCTCACCAAACCCCAACAGGGGCCGGGGAGAGACCCAGTACTTC
TRBJ1-5 14 TRBV6-2/TRBV6-3 NA few CASSTTGINQPQHF TGTGCCAGCAGTACCACAGGGATCAATCAGCCCCAGCATTTT
TRBJ1-6 14 TRBV28 NA many CASSPGRGNSPLHF TGTGCCAGCAGCCCAGGGAGGGGTAATTCACCCCTCCACTTT
TRBJ1-3 15 TRBV20-1 NA few CSARDTGRSGNTIYF TGCAGTGCTAGGGACACAGGGCGCTCTGGAAACACCATATATTTT
TRBJ2-1 14 TRBV7-9 TRBD2 NA CASRRGFDGNEQFF TGTGCCAGCAGGCGGGGGTTCGACGGGAATGAGCAGTTCTTC